Below are 19 T cell receptor beta chains sequenced from a single sample in a study of response to subunit inactivated influenza vaccine. TCRdb reprocessed the RT-PCR reads via MiXCR and lists one record per CDR3 protein. The sample lists more than 500,000 distinct CDR3 sequences, 10% to 12% occurring once. These same data were also listed under a study on T cells expressing NK-cell markers. That work adds: For TCR beta, cDNA was produced by 5'RACE template switching with UMIs.

Sequencing was performed on PBMCs from blood, taken on the day of vaccination. All receptors come from a middle-aged man who received an inactivated influenza vaccine.

This chain uses TRBV15 with TRBJ2-2; 9 bases agree with TRBD1. CDR1 and CDR2 from the germline V gene are LNHNV and YYDKDF (reference sequence). J was trimmed by 16 bases and V by 3 bases; bases with no gene match: 9. The CDR3 is 13 amino acids. In DNA form, the CDR3 reads TGTGCCACCAGCAGTGGGACCGGGACAGGGACGTTTTTT. Translating it yields CATSSGTGTGTFF.

This clonotype has a count of ten or more. The gene calls are TRBV20-1 and TRBJ2-2; D call uncertain. The CDR3 covers 14 residues. The V end was cut by 6 bases, the J end by 3 bases, with 14 bases between. Germline V gives CDR1 DFQATT, CDR2 SNEGSKA (reference sequence). The CDR3 sequence is CSAESQDDTGELFF. CDR3 coding DNA: TGCAGTGCGGAGAGCCAAGATGACACCGGGGAGCTGTTTTTT.

The chain recombines TRBV21-1 with TRBJ1-1. TRBV21-1 is a known pseudogene. The CDR3 contains 14 residues. As DNA, the CDR3 is TGTGCCAGCAGCAAAGTCCGCCAACTCCTCGAAGCTTTCTTT. Its protein is CASSKVRQLLEAFF.

This clonotype was seen only a few times. The chain combines TRBV24-1 with TRBJ2-1, with 12 bases matching TRBD2. The CDR3 has 17 residues. Germline V gene sequence: CDR1 KGHDR, CDR2 SFDVKD. The V and J ends lost 0 bases and 7 bases, in that order; junction bases with no gene match: 6. The CDR3 DNA reads as TGTGCCACCAGTGATTTGCCCGGACTAGCGGGGAAAAATGAGCAGTTCTTC. This gives the protein CATSDLPGLAGKNEQFF.

The rearrangement links TRBV6-1 to TRBJ2-2, with 7 positions matching TRBD1. CDR3 size: 15 residues. Per germline, CDR1 MNHNS and CDR2 SASEGT. V was clipped by 6 bases and J by 3 bases; unmatched bases: 7. CDR3 sequence: CASRSGTAHTGELFF. The DNA for the CDR3 is TGTGCCAGCAGATCTGGGACAGCCCACACCGGGGAGCTGTTTTTT.

The chain is built from TRBV29-1 and TRBJ1-1; 11 nucleotides line up with TRBD1. The V gene end was trimmed by 6 bases and the J gene end by 1 base; junction bases not matched to a gene: 7. The CDR3 covers 15 residues. The germline V gene encodes CDR1 SQVTM and CDR2 ANQGSEA. As DNA, the CDR3 is TGCAGCGTGGCGGGGACAGGGGGGGGGAACACTGAAGCTTTCTTT. Amino acids: CSVAGTGGGNTEAFF.

The chain combines TRBV12-3 or TRBV12-4 with TRBJ2-7; 9 positions match TRBD1. The CDR3 runs 15 residues. V dropped 5 bases and J dropped 1; count of bases not matched to a gene: 6. CDR3 protein: CASSGGTGPSYEQYF. The CDR3 DNA reads as TGTGCCAGCAGTGGAGGGACAGGGCCATCCTACGAGCAGTACTTC.

The V gene is TRBV7-9, the J gene TRBJ2-1; 11 positions match TRBD1. Germline CDR1 and CDR2: SEHNR and FQNEAQ (reference sequence). The CDR3 runs to 16 residues. The ends lost 5 bases at V and 3 bases at J; junction bases unmatched: 6. This chain's CDR3 is CASSPRTGGRYNEQFF. The DNA for the CDR3 is TGTGCCAGCAGCCCCCGGACAGGGGGCCGCTACAATGAGCAGTTCTTC.

The V call is TRBV7-2, the J call TRBJ2-3; no clear D gene. With 0 bases removed from V and 6 bases from J, the gap between germline ends came to 7 bases. This CDR3 has 13 amino acids. Germline V gene sequence: CDR1 SGHTA, CDR2 FQGNSA. In nucleotides, the CDR3 is TGTGCCAGCAGCTTAGCACCCGGGGATACGCAGTATTTT. Its translation is CASSLAPGDTQYF.

There are many counts of this clonotype. V is TRBV10-2 and J is TRBJ1-6; 8 bases map to TRBD1. CDR1 and CDR2 from the germline V gene are WSHSY and SAAADI. This CDR3 is built from 14 residues. The V and J ends lost 3 bases and 9 bases, in that order; junction bases with no gene match: 4. This CDR3 is CASSEAGGSSPLHF. The DNA for the CDR3 is TGCGCCAGCAGTGAAGCAGGGGGCAGTTCACCCCTCCACTTT.

This clonotype showed up just a few times. The chain's CDR3 is CASNNGAVNTGELFF. The CDR3 DNA follows: TGTGCCAGCAACAACGGGGCAGTAAACACCGGGGAGCTGTTTTTT. V is TRBV6-1 and J is TRBJ2-2; D possibly matches TRBD1 or TRBD2 (5 bases each). The V end was cut by 7 bases, the J end by 2 bases, with 14 bases between. CDR1 and CDR2 from the germline V gene are MNHNS and SASEGT. CDR3 length equals 15 residues.

This clonotype was observed a handful of times. V usage is TRBV7-2 and J usage is TRBJ1-5, with 8 bases lining up with TRBD1. V lost 3 bases, J lost 4 bases, and 5 bases stayed unmatched. The CDR3 runs 15 residues. Germline CDR1 is SGHTA and CDR2 is FQGNSA. This CDR3 reads CASSFFGQGNQPQHF. The CDR3 DNA sequence: TGTGCCAGCAGCTTTTTTGGACAGGGAAATCAGCCCCAGCATTTT.

This clonotype has just a few counts. This sequence joins TRBV20-1 and TRBJ2-2; 10 bases line up with TRBD2. Germline trimming cut 3 bases from V and 5 bases from J; bases unmatched to any gene: 3. The CDR3 loop spans 14 amino acids. Germline assignment: CDR1 DFQATT and CDR2 SNEGSKA (reference sequence). DNA for the CDR3: TGCAGTGCTAGTTCGACTAGCGGGACCGGGGAGCTGTTTTTT. This encodes CSASSTSGTGELFF.

The chain couples TRBV20-1 to TRBJ2-7, with D possibly being TRBD2 (6 bases). Germline CDR1 is DFQATT and CDR2 is SNEGSKA (reference sequence). The CDR3 runs 14 residues. The V end lost 6 bases, the J end lost 4 bases, and 19 bases lay between the germline ends. CDR3 DNA sequence: TGCAGTGCAAAGAAGGGAGGCTCCAGGTACGAGCAGTACTTC. This gives the protein CSAKKGGSRYEQYF.

V and J are TRBV20-1 and TRBJ2-6, with D tentatively TRBD2 (7 bases). The CDR3 consists of 18 residues. Germline CDR1 reads DFQATT; CDR2 reads SNEGSKA (reference sequence). V was clipped by 4 bases and J by 1 base, with 20 bases between them. DNA for the CDR3: TGCAGTGCTAAGGCGACGGGGGGCCGCTTATCTGGGGCCAACGTCCTGACTTTC. Protein: CSAKATGGRLSGANVLTF.

This chain uses TRBV11-2 with TRBJ2-3, with a weak D call TRBD1 (5 bases). Germline V gene data show CDR1 as SGHAT and CDR2 as FQNNGV. V was pared by 2 bases and J by 0 bases, with 18 bases between. This CDR3 spans 18 amino acids. The CDR3 sequence: CASSLLGRAMASTDTQYF. The CDR3 region has the DNA TGTGCCAGCAGCTTATTGGGCAGGGCGATGGCTAGCACAGATACGCAGTATTTT. The entire variable domain, with the rest obtained from reference TRBV11-2 and TRBJ2-3, is as follows: EAGVAQSPRYKIIEKRQSVAFWCNPISGHATLYWYQQILGQGPKLLIQFQNNGVVDDSQLPKDRFSAERLKGVDSTLKIQPAKLEDSAVYLCASSLLGRAMASTDTQYFGPGTRLTVL.

This clonotype was seen a few times. V is TRBV20-1 and J is TRBJ2-7; D might be TRBD2 (6 bases). Germline V gene sequence: CDR1 DFQATT, CDR2 SNEGSKA (reference sequence). The CDR3 contains 13 residues. Between the trimmed V and J ends, which lost 3 bases and 0 bases, there was a span of 9 bases. CDR3 sequence (DNA): TGCAGTGCTAGTGCGGGGCGCTCCTACGAGCAGTACTTC. Its protein product is CSASAGRSYEQYF.

CDR3: CASSSGTPISEQYF. The DNA for the CDR3 is TGTGCCAGCAGTTCCGGGACACCTATAAGCGAGCAGTACTTC. The chain employs TRBV27 and TRBJ2-7; D perhaps matches TRBD1 (6 bases). The V gene lost 4 bases and the J gene lost 6 bases, with 16 bases spanning the gap. CDR1 and CDR2 (germline): MNHEY, SMNVEV (reference sequence). This CDR3 region has 14 residues.

The chain carries TRBV27 and TRBJ2-7, with D maybe TRBD1 (6 bases). The CDR3 is 14 residues long. The V gene lost 8 bases and the J gene lost 3 bases, with 17 bases spanning the gap. The germline gives CDR1 MNHEY, CDR2 SMNVEV (reference sequence). The CDR3 nucleotides are TGTGCCAGCGGGCAGGGGTCCCCAGGCTACGAGCAGTACTTC. Its protein is CASGQGSPGYEQYF.